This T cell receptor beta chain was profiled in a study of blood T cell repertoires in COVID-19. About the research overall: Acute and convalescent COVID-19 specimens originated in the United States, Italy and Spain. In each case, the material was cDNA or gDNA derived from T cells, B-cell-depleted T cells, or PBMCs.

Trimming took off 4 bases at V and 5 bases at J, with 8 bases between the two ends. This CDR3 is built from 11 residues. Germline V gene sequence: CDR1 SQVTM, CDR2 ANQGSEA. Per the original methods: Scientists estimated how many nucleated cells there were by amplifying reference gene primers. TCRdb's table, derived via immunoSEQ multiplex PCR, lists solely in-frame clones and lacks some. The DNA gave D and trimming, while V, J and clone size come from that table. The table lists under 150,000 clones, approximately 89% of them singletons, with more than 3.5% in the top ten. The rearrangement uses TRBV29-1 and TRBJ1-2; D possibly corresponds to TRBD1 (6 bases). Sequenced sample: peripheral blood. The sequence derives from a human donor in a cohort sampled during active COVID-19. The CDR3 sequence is CSVGGQYGYTF. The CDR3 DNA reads TGCAGCGTTGGTGGACAGTATGGCTACACCTTC. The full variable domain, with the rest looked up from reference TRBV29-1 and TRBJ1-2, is SAVISQKPSRDICQRGTSLTIQCQVDSQVTMMFWYRQQPGQSLTLIATANQGSEATYESGFVIDKFPISRPNLTFSTLTVSNMSPEDSSIYLCSVGGQYGYTFGSGTRLTVV.